The rows below give T cell receptor beta chains drawn from one sample of a study of graft-versus-host responses after intestinal transplantation. Antigen specificity for these receptors is unknown. Profiled with immunoSEQ multiplex PCR; TCRdb holds only in-frame clones, not every one. Among some 92,000 clones, roughly 89% were seen once, and the ten largest hold about 0.3%. Here the sequenced sample was unstimulated CD4+ T cells sorted from spleen or lymph node cells, taken before intestinal transplant. The receptors were sampled from a human donor who received an intestinal transplant. Both conserved end residues are trimmed from each CDR3. The D gene is left open where the match is weak.

V gene,D gene,CDR3 protein
TRBV14,.,ASSQDGGRSYNEQF
TRBV11-3,TRBD2,ASSLDSLAGSNNEQF
TRBV4-1,TRBD2,ASSQEASGRFEQF
TRBV2,.,ASSRSGGYSYGYT
TRBV7-9,TRBD1,ASSPTGGDLRRTYEQY
TRBV7-3,.,ASSLTRQGNTIY
TRBV30,TRBD1,AWKQGAGNTEAF
TRBV21-1,.,ASSNLLVLAKNIQY
TRBV14,.,ASSHRRTEAF
TRBV19,TRBD1,ASSMAGGNQPQH